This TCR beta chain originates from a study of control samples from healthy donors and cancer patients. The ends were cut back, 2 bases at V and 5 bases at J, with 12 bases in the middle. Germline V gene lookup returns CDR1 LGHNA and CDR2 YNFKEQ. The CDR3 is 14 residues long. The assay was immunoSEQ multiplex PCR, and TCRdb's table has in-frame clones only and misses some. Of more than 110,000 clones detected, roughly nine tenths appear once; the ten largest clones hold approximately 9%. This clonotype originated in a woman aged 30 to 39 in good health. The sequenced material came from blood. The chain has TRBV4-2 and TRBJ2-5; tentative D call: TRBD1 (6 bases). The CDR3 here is CASSQPGGGETQYF. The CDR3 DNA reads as TGTGCCAGCAGCCAACCTGGGGGCGGGGAGACCCAGTACTTC.